This TCR beta chain stems from a study of cytomegalovirus exposure and HLA in healthy donors. Study-wide points: With DRB1 most and HLA-C fewest, TCR association rates differed between HLA loci in a later analysis. As a later analysis revealed, most CMV-associated TCR beta chains appeared HLA-restricted.

It was with 60 Vbeta and 13 Jbeta primers that the PCR ran. The method was immunoSEQ multiplex PCR; TCRdb's version includes in-frame clones alone and lacks a portion of them. The sample records roughly 130,000 clones, 80% to 85% being singletons. Germline V gene sequence: CDR1 SGHRS, CDR2 YFSETQ. J was trimmed by 2 bases and V by 3 bases; bases with no gene match: 6. The CDR3 consists of 16 residues. Comments on this clone: Antigen specificity is unknown.

Sequencing used PBMCs. The TCR sequence derives from a human donor in good health. This rearrangement joins TRBV5-1 to TRBJ2-5, with 11 bases identical to TRBD2. For the CDR3, the DNA is TGCGCCAGCAGCTCCATAGCGGGGGGGCAGCAAGAGACCCAGTACTTC. Residues: CASSSIAGGQQETQYF.